This passage covers 17 T cell receptor beta chains from one sample sequenced in a study of blood T cell repertoires in COVID-19. Generated by immunoSEQ multiplex PCR, the TCRdb table keeps only in-frame clones and is missing some. The sample records 270,000 or so clones, around 89% being singletons. The sample comprised peripheral blood. The origin of the receptors is a man aged 35 to 55 with acute or convalescent COVID-19.

The chain employs TRBV9 and TRBJ1-2; possibly TRBD1 for D (5 bases). Trimming cost V 1 base and J 4 bases, with 11 bases left between them. CDR3 length: 14 amino acids. The V gene's germline CDR1 is SGDLS and CDR2 YYNGEE. CDR3 nucleotides: TGTGCCAGCAGCGTAAGGGGCGCAGGCTATGGCTACACCTTC. It is translated as CASSVRGAGYGYTF.

V usage is TRBV19 and J usage is TRBJ1-2, with no clear D. Germline V CDR1 and CDR2: LNHDA, SQIVND (reference sequence). Trimming shortened V by 3 bases and J by 0 bases, and 8 bases separated the two germline ends. The CDR3 loop spans 14 amino acids. The CDR3 here is CASSITAANYGYTF. The CDR3 DNA reads TGTGCCAGTAGTATTACAGCAGCTAACTATGGCTACACCTTC.

V and J are TRBV25-1 and TRBJ2-1; 7 bases line up with TRBD2. The V gene end was trimmed by 5 bases and the J gene end by 4 bases; junction bases not matched to a gene: 8. Looked up from germline, CDR1 is MGHDK and CDR2 is SYGVNS. The CDR3 is 15 residues long. As DNA, the CDR3 is TGTGCCAGCAGTCAATGGGGAGGGCTATACAATGAGCAGTTCTTC. Amino acids: CASSQWGGLYNEQFF.

This chain connects TRBV27 to TRBJ2-7; tentative D call: TRBD2 (7 bases). Trimming took off 8 bases at V and 0 bases at J, with 17 bases between the two ends. The CDR3 contains 15 residues. Per the germline V gene, CDR1 is MNHEY and CDR2 is SMNVEV (reference sequence). CDR3 loop: CASALTGGPSYEQYF. CDR3 in DNA: TGTGCCAGCGCCTTGACCGGGGGGCCCTCCTACGAGCAGTACTTC.

CDR3 sequence reads: CASSFRFYEQYF. CDR3 sequence (DNA): TGTGCCAGCAGTTTTCGGTTCTACGAGCAGTACTTC. V is TRBV12-3 or TRBV12-4 and J is TRBJ2-7; no clear D gene. The CDR3 consists of 12 residues. V was cut by 3 bases and J by 3 bases, with 6 bases left in between.

The chain is built from TRBV5-5 and TRBJ1-5; D is ambiguous. CDR1 and CDR2 (germline): SGHKS, YYEKEE (reference sequence). The ends were cut back, 2 bases at V and 8 bases at J, with 11 bases in the middle. The CDR3 runs 13 residues. The CDR3 DNA is TGTGCCAGCAGCTTTGCGGCCACTGAGCCCCAGCATTTT. Its protein is CASSFAATEPQHF.

The chain couples TRBV6-5 to TRBJ1-5; the D gene is possibly TRBD1 (6 bases). The V gene lost 6 bases and the J gene lost 7 bases, with 13 bases spanning the gap. Germline values: CDR1 MNHEY, CDR2 SVGAGI. This CDR3 has 13 amino acids. This CDR3 reads CASSLGQSQPQHF. CDR3 sequence (DNA): TGTGCCAGCAGCCTCGGACAGTCGCAGCCCCAGCATTTT.

This clone was found once. The chain is built from TRBV6-5 and TRBJ1-1; D not certain. V lost 5 bases to trimming and J lost 5 bases, with 12 bases between them. The CDR3 totals 13 residues. Germline V gene lookup returns CDR1 MNHEY and CDR2 SVGAGI. The CDR3 coding sequence is TGTGCCAGCAGTCTCCTGGAGAGGACTGAAGCTTTCTTT. Protein: CASSLLERTEAFF.

The chain couples TRBV23-1 to TRBJ2-4; 8 bases line up with TRBD1. TRBV23-1 qualifies as an ORF whose function is uncertain. V dropped 4 bases and J dropped 5; count of bases not matched to a gene: 10. CDR3 length equals 16 residues. CDR3 protein: CASSPKGNRGENIQYF. In DNA, the CDR3 is TGCGCCAGCAGTCCCAAAGGAAACAGGGGGGAAAACATTCAGTACTTC.

The chain employs TRBV20-1 and TRBJ2-7; weak D call: TRBD2 (5 bases). The germline V and J ends were trimmed by 5 bases and 4 bases, with 9 bases remaining between them. The CDR3 loop spans 11 amino acids. Germline CDR1 reads DFQATT; CDR2 reads SNEGSKA (reference sequence). CDR3 sequence reads: CSAPRGYEQYF. The CDR3 nucleotides read TGCAGTGCTCCCCGCGGGTACGAGCAGTACTTC.

The gene calls are TRBV29-1 and TRBJ2-3; TRBD1 aligns across 9 bases. V gave up 6 bases and J gave up 0 bases; unmatched junction bases: 7. The length of the CDR3 is 15 residues. The V gene's germline CDR1 is SQVTM and CDR2 ANQGSEA. CDR3 nucleotides: TGCAGCGTCGAGGGACAGGGTTCTAGCACAGATACGCAGTATTTT. The encoded protein is CSVEGQGSSTDTQYF.

The DNA for the CDR3 is TGTGCCAGCAGTGATGTAGCGGGGGCGAACACCGGGGAGCTGTTTTTT. This encodes CASSDVAGANTGELFF. The V call is TRBV25-1, the J call TRBJ2-2; 9 bases fit TRBD2. The CDR3 consists of 16 residues. Germline trimming cut 3 bases from V and 0 bases from J; bases unmatched to any gene: 2. CDR1 MGHDK and CDR2 SYGVNS come from the germline V gene.

The V and J genes are TRBV2 and TRBJ2-2; 10 bases are a match to TRBD2. Germline CDR1 reads SNHLY; CDR2 reads FYNNEI. The CDR3 has 19 residues. Trimming at V came to 7 bases and at J to 2 bases, leaving 16 bases not matched to a gene. CDR3 in amino acids: CASKGLGLAGALNTGELFF. In nucleotides, the CDR3 is TGTGCCAGCAAGGGATTAGGGCTAGCGGGGGCCCTTAACACCGGGGAGCTGTTTTTT.

Of note for this clone: Mismatch with germline at one junction end may stem from a read error. Written as DNA, the CDR3 is TGTGCCAGCAGTGAAAGGCTTTTTGGGCCCAACGTCCTGACTTTC. It specifies CASSERLFGPNVLTF. V gene TRBV6-1 combines with J gene TRBJ2-6, with D unclear. Germline V gene sequence: CDR1 MNHNS, CDR2 SASEGT. This CDR3 spans 15 amino acids.

This chain uses TRBV6-6 with TRBJ1-1; D may be TRBD1 (6 bases). The ends were cut back, 5 bases at V and 3 bases at J, with 22 bases in the middle. The CDR3 spans 17 residues. Germline values: CDR1 MNHNY, CDR2 SVGAGI (reference sequence). In DNA form, the CDR3 reads TGTGCCAGCAGTCTCCGAACGTGGCAGGGGAGGGACACTGAAGCTTTCTTT. It encodes CASSLRTWQGRDTEAFF.

The chain recombines TRBV2 with TRBJ2-2; no clear D gene. The germline CDR1 and CDR2 sequences are SNHLY and FYNNEI. The CDR3 consists of 13 residues. V was shortened by 4 bases and J by 5 bases, with 8 bases between the two germline ends. CDR3: CASSVELTGELFF. The CDR3 DNA reads TGTGCCAGCAGTGTAGAATTGACCGGGGAGCTGTTTTTT.

This clone was observed a few times. The gene calls are TRBV5-6 and TRBJ2-1, with 10 bases identical to TRBD2. Germline assignment: CDR1 SGHDT and CDR2 YYEEEE. V was clipped by 0 bases and J by 4 bases; unmatched bases: 4. The CDR3 has 16 amino acids. The chain's CDR3 is CASSLVASGGYNEQFF. CDR3 nucleotides: TGTGCCAGCAGCTTGGTTGCTAGCGGGGGATACAATGAGCAGTTCTTC.